The present T cell receptor beta chain was sequenced within a study of T cell responses to AZD1222 COVID-19 vaccine. Study outcomes and limitations: Targets within unmutated variant regions were reportedly found for nearly half of spike-specific TCRs. White British ancestry dominated among donors, who included more females, and clonal diversity was possibly underestimated.

Germline loops: CDR1 KGHSH, CDR2 LQKENI. V lost 3 bases, J lost 3 bases, and 8 bases lay in between. CDR3 length equals 13 residues. Clones were read by immunoSEQ multiplex PCR, and TCRdb kept only the in-frame ones, dropping some. The top ten hold less than 3.5% of the sample, which has around 150,000 clones, around 90% seen once. In its sample, this clone was seen a few times. The antigen remains unidentified. The TCR was taken from an adult who received the AZD1222 COVID-19 vaccine. This specimen consisted of peripheral blood, obtained 28 days after the second AZD1222 dose. This chain uses TRBV18 with TRBJ1-1; D gene unclear. CDR3 sequence: CASSPTEYTEAFF. In DNA form, the CDR3 reads TGTGCCAGCTCACCGACCGAATACACTGAAGCTTTCTTT.